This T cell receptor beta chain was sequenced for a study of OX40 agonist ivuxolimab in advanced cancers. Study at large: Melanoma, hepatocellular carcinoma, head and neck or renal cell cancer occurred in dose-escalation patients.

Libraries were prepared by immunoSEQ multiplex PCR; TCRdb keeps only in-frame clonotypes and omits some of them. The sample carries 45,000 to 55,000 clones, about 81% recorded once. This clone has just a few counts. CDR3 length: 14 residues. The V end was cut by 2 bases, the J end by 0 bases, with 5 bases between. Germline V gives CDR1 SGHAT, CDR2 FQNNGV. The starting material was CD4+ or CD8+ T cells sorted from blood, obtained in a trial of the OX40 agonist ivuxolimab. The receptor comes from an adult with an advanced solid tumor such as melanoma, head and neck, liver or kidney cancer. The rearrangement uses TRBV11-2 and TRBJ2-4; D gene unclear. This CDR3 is CASSLQIAKNIQYF. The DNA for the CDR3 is TGTGCCAGCAGCTTACAGATAGCCAAAAACATTCAGTACTTC.